This T cell receptor (beta chain) is drawn from a study of vaccination effects on CD4 cells after COVID-19. In the study overall: The study obtained samples from a couple of convalescent patients 16 days and one week before vaccination.

The study, taken as a whole, reports: Few convalescent patients were studied, and early post-infection samples were lacking.

CD4+ T cells specific for antigen were expanded with viral peptide pools by the ViraFEST assay before sequencing. Isolation of CD4+ T cells took place after less than twelve days of culture. A PCR test confirmed that the person had SARS-CoV-2 infection between March and December 2020. V was cut by 7 bases and J by 2 bases, with 14 bases left in between. The CDR3 covers 14 residues. Germline CDR1 and CDR2: GTSNPN and SVGIG (reference sequence). A note on this clone: Its matching antigen is unknown.

The table came from immunoSEQ multiplex PCR; TCRdb's copy has only in-frame clones and leaves some out. The sample holds 55,000 or so clones, more than 75% seen once. V is TRBV30 and J is TRBJ2-2; tentatively, D is TRBD1 or TRBD2 (6 bases each). The receptor's source is a human donor who had a prior SARS-CoV-2 infection. The source material was CD4+ T cells from PBMCs cultured with HIV peptides, sampled before COVID-19 vaccination. Subset in this sample: HIV-1 Nef peptide pool negative control/reference culture. The CDR3 reads CALSRGANTGELFF. CDR3 DNA: TGTGCCTTATCAAGGGGGGCCAACACCGGGGAGCTGTTTTTT.